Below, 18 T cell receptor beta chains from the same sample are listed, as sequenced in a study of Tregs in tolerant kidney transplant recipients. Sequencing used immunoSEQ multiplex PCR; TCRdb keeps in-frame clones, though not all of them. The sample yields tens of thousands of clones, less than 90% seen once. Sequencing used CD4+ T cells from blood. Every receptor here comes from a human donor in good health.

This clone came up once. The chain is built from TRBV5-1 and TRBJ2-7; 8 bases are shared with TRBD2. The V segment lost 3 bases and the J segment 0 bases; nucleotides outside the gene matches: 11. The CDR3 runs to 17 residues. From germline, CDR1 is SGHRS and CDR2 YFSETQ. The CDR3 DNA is TGCGCCAGCAGCTCCCCTAGTTCAAGCGGGGGCTCCTACGAGCAGTACTTC. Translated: CASSSPSSSGGSYEQYF.

CDR3 nucleotide sequence: TGTGCTAGTGGTTTAACAAATAGCGGGAGGGCCCAAGAGACCCAGTACTTC. Protein sequence: CASGLTNSGRAQETQYF. The chain recombines TRBV12-5 with TRBJ2-5; 11 bases fit TRBD2. V was pared by 3 bases and J by 1 base, with 7 bases of the junction left unmatched. Germline CDR1 is LGHNT and CDR2 is FRNRAP. CDR3 length equals 17 residues.

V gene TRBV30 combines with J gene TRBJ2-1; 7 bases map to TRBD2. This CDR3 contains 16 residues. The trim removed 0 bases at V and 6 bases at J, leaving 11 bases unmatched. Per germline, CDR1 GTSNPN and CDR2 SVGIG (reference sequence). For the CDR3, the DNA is TGTGCCTGGAGTGTTAGAATCGGACTAGGGGCCAATGAGCAGTTCTTC. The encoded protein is CAWSVRIGLGANEQFF.

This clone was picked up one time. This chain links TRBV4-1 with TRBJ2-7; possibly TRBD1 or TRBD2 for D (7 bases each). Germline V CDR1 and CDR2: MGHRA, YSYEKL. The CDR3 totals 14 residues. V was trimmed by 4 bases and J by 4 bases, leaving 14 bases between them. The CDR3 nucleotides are TGCGCCAGCAGCCCAGGGGGGGCCCGGTACGAGCAGTACTTC. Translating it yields CASSPGGARYEQYF.

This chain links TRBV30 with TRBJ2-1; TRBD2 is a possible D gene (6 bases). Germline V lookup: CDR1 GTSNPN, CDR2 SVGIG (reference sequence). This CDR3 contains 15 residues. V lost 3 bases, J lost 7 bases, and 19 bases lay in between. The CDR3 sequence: CAWRGGSSGGNEQFF. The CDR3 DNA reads TGTGCCTGGAGAGGAGGGTCCTCCGGAGGGAATGAGCAGTTCTTC.

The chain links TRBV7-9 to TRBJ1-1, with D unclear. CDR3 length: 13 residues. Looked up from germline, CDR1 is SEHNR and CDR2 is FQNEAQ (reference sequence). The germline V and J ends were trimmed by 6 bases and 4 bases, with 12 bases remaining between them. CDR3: CASSFIIGTEAFF. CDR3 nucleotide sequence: TGTGCCAGCAGTTTTATCATAGGCACTGAAGCTTTCTTT.

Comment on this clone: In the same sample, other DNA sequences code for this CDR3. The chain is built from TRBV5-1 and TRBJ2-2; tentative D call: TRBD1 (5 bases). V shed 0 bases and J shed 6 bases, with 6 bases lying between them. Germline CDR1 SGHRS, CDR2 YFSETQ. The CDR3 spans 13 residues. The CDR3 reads CASSLEGAGELFF. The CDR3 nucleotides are TGCGCCAGCAGCTTGGAAGGGGCCGGGGAGCTGTTTTTT.

The CDR3 bases are TGTGCCAGCAGCTTGGGGGGACCGAACTACAATGAGCAGTTCTTC. It yields the protein CASSLGGPNYNEQFF. This chain links TRBV7-3 with TRBJ2-1; a weak D match, TRBD2 (6 bases). Germline V CDR1 and CDR2: SGHTA, FQGTGA. V shed 3 bases and J shed 3 bases, with 12 bases lying between them. The length of the CDR3 is 15 residues.

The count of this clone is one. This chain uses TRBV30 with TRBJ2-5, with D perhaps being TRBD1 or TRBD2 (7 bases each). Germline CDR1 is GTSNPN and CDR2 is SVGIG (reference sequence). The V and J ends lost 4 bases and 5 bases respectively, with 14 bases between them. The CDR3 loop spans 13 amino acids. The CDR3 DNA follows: TGTGCCTGGATCACAGGGGAGGGGGAGACCCAGTACTTC. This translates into CAWITGEGETQYF.

Here the CDR3 reads CASSLGRSVPSREQYF. CDR3 in DNA: TGTGCCAGCAGTTTAGGTAGGTCGGTGCCTTCACGGGAGCAGTACTTC. The V call is TRBV27, the J call TRBJ2-7, with D hard to call. The ends were cut back, 2 bases at V and 7 bases at J, with 21 bases in the middle. This CDR3 has 16 residues. CDR1 and CDR2 (germline): MNHEY, SMNVEV (reference sequence).

DNA of the CDR3: TGTGCCAGCAGTCTCACAGGGGAGCAAGAGACCCAGTACTTC. It is translated as CASSLTGEQETQYF. The chain has TRBV6-5 and TRBJ2-5, with TRBD1 identical over 7 bases. The V and J ends lost 5 bases and 2 bases, in that order; junction bases with no gene match: 5. The length of the CDR3 is 14 residues. Germline values: CDR1 MNHEY, CDR2 SVGAGI.

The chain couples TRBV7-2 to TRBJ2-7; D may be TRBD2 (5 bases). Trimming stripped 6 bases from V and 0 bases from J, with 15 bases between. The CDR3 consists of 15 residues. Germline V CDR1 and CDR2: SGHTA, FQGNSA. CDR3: CASRPYYRGSYEQYF. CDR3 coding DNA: TGTGCCAGCAGACCGTACTACCGGGGCTCCTACGAGCAGTACTTC.

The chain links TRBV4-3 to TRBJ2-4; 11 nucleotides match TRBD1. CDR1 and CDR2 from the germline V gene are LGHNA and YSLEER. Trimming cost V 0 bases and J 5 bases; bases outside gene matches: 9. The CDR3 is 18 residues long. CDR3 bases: TGCGCCAGCAGCCAAGAGGGGACAGGGGGGAACCCTCAAAACATTCAGTACTTC. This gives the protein CASSQEGTGGNPQNIQYF.

The DNA of the CDR3 is TGTGCCAGCAGCTTAGGCGGAAACACCATATATTTT. Residues: CASSLGGNTIYF. The rearrangement joins TRBV11-3 to TRBJ1-3; D ambiguous. Trimming pared 1 base from V and 4 bases from J, leaving 2 bases between. Germline lookup yields CDR1 SGHNT and CDR2 YENEEA. The CDR3 is 12 amino acids.

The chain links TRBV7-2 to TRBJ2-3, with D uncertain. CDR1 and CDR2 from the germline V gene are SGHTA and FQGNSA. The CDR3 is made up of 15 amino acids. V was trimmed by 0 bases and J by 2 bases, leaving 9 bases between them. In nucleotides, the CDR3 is TGTGCCAGCAGCTTAGCCGACGGATACACAGATACGCAGTATTTT. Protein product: CASSLADGYTDTQYF.

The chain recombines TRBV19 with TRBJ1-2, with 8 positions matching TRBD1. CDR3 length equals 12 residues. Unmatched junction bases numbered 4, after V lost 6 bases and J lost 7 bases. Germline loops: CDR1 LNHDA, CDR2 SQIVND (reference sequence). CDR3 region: CASSKQGGGYTF. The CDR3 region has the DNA TGTGCCAGTAGCAAACAGGGGGGTGGCTACACCTTC.

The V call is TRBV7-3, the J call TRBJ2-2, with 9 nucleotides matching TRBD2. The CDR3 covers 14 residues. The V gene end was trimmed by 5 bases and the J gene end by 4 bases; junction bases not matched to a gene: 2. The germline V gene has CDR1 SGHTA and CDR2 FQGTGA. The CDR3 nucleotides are TGTGCCAGCAGCCCAGCGGGGGGCACCGGGGAGCTGTTTTTT. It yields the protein CASSPAGGTGELFF.

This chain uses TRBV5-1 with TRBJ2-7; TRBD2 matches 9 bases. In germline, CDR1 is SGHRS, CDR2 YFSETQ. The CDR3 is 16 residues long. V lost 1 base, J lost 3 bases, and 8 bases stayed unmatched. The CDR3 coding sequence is TGCGCCAGCAGCTTGACTATAGCGGGAGATAACTACGAGCAGTACTTC. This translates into CASSLTIAGDNYEQYF.